Sequencing of this T cell receptor beta chain was carried out in a study of OX40 agonist ivuxolimab in advanced cancers. TCRdb's table, derived via immunoSEQ multiplex PCR, lists solely in-frame clones and lacks some. The data contain tens of thousands of clones, around 82% of them seen just once; the ten biggest clones take up roughly 23%. In germline, CDR1 is SGHTS, CDR2 YDEGEE. The V and J ends lost 4 bases and 3 bases respectively, with 26 bases between them. The CDR3 runs 18 residues. For this clone: What it binds is not known.

Points from the study as a whole: Both CD4+ and CD8+ T cell populations in blood had undergone clonal expansion by week 6 at 0.1 to 3.0 mg/kg.

Sequences were derived from CD4+ or CD8+ T cells sorted from blood, sampled in a trial of the OX40 agonist ivuxolimab. This TCR came from an adult with an advanced solid tumor such as melanoma, head and neck, liver or kidney cancer. This rearrangement joins TRBV5-8 to TRBJ2-7; D is undetermined. The CDR3 here is CASSEPSIYRMGNYEQYF. The CDR3 DNA reads as TGTGCCAGCAGCGAGCCCAGTATCTATCGGATGGGGAACTACGAGCAGTACTTC. The variable domain in full, completed from reference TRBV5-8 and TRBJ2-7, reads EAGVTQSPTHLIKTRGQQATLRCSPISGHTSVYWYQQALGLGLQFLLWYDEGEERNRGNFPPRFSGRQFPNYSSELNVNALELEDSALYLCASSEPSIYRMGNYEQYFGPGTRLTVT.